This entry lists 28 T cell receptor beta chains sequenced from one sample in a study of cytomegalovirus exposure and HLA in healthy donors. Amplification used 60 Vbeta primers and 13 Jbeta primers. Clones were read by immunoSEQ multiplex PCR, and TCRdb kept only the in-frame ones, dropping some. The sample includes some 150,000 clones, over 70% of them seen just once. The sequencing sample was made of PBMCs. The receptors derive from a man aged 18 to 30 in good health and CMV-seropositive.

CDR3 loop: CASSPTEISGGLNEQFF. The CDR3 nucleotides read TGTGCCAGCAGCCCCACCGAGATCAGCGGGGGGCTCAATGAGCAGTTCTTC. This chain links TRBV5-6 with TRBJ2-1; 9 nucleotides agree with TRBD2. CDR1 and CDR2 from the germline V gene are SGHDT and YYEEEE. Unmatched junction bases numbered 14, after V lost 4 bases and J lost 6 bases. This CDR3 has 17 residues.

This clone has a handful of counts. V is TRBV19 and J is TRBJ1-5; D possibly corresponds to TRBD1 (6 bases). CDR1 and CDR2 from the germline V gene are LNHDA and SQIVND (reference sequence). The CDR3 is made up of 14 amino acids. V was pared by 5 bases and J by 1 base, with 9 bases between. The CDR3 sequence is CASSVGTSNQPQHF. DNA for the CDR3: TGTGCCAGTAGTGTCGGGACAAGCAATCAGCCCCAGCATTTT. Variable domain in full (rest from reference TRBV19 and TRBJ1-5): DGGITQSPKYLFRKEGQNVTLSCEQNLNHDAMYWYRQDPGQGLRLIYYSQIVNDFQKGDIAEGYSVSREKKESFPLTVTSAQKNPTAFYLCASSVGTSNQPQHFGDGTRLSIL.

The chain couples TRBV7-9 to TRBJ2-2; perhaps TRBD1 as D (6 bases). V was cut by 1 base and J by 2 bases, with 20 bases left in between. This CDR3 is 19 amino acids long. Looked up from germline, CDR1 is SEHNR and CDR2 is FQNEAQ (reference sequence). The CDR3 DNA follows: TGTGCCAGCAGCTTAGTCTGGGACACGTCTTTTGGTAACACCGGGGAGCTGTTTTTT. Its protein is CASSLVWDTSFGNTGELFF.

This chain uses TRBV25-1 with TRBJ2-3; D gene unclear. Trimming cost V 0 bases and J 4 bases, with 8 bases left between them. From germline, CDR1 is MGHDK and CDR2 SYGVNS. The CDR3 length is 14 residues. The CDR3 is CASSEYGPPDTQYF. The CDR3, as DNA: TGTGCCAGCAGTGAATATGGCCCCCCAGATACGCAGTATTTT.

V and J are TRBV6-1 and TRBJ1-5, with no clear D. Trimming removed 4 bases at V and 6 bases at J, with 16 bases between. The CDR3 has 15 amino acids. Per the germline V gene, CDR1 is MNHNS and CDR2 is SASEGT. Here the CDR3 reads CASSVQSGEAQPQHF. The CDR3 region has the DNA TGTGCCAGCAGTGTGCAGTCTGGGGAGGCTCAGCCCCAGCATTTT.

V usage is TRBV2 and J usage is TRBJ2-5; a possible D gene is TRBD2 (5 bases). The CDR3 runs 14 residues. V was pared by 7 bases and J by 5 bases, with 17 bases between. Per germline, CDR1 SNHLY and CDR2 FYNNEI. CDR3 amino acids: CASTLRGFGETQYF. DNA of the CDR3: TGTGCCAGCACGCTACGGGGATTTGGGGAGACCCAGTACTTC.

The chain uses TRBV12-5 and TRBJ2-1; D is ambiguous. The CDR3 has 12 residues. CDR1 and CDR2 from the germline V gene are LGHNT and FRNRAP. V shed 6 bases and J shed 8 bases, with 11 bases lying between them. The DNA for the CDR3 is TGTGCTAGTGGCCCTAGAATTCATGAGCAGTTCTTC. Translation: CASGPRIHEQFF.

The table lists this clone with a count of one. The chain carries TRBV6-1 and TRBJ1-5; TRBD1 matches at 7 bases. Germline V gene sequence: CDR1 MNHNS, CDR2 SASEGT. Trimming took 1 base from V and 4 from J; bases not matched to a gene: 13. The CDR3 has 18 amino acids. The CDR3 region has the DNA TGTGCCAGCAGTGAAGAAATTTCGGGACAGAGTGGGAATCAGCCCCAGCATTTT. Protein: CASSEEISGQSGNQPQHF.

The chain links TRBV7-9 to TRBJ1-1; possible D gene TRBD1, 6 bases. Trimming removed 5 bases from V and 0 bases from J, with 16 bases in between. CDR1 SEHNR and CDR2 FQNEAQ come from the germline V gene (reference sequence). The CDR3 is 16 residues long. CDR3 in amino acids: CASSIDRTDLNTEAFF. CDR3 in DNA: TGTGCCAGCAGCATTGACAGGACTGATTTGAACACTGAAGCTTTCTTT.

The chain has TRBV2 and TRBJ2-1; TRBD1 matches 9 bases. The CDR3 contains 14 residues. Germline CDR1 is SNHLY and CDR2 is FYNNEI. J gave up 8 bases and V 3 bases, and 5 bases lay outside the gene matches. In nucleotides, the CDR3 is TGTGCCAGCAGTGAGGACAGGGGATCGGATGAGCAGTTCTTC. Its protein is CASSEDRGSDEQFF.

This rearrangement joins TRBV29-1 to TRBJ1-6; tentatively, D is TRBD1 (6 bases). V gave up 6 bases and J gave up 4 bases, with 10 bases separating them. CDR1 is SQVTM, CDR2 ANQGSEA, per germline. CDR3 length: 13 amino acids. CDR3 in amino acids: CSVLDRYNSPLHF. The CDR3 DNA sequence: TGCAGCGTCTTGGACAGATATAATTCACCCCTCCACTTT.

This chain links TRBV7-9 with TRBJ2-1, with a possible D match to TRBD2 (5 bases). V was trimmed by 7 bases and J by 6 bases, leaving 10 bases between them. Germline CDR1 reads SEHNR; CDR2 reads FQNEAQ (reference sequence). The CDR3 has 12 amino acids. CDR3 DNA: TGTGCCAGCATCGGAGGAGCCAATGAGCAGTTCTTC. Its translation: CASIGGANEQFF. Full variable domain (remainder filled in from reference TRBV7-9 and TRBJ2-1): DTGVSQNPRHKITKRGQNVTFRCDPISEHNRLYWYRQTLGQGPEFLTYFQNEAQLEKSRLLSDRFSAERPKGSFSTLEIQRTEQGDSAMYLCASIGGANEQFFGPGTRLTVL.

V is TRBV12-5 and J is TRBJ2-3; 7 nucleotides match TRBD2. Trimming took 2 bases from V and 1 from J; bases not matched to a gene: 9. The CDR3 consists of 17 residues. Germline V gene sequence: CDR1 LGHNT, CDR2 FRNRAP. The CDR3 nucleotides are TGTGCTAGTGGTTTGACACAGGCTAGCGGTCGCACAGATACGCAGTATTTT. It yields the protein CASGLTQASGRTDTQYF.

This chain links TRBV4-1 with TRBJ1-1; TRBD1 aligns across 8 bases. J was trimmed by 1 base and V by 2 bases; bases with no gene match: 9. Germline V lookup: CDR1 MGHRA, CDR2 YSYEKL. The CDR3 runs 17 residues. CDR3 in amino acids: CASSQPRQGPGNTEAFF. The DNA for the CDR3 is TGCGCCAGCAGCCAACCCCGACAGGGGCCGGGGAACACTGAAGCTTTCTTT.

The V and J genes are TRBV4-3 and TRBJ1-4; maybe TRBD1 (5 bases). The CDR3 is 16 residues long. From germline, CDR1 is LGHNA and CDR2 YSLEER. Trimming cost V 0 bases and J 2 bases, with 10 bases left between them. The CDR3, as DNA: TGCGCCAGCAGCCAAGATTCGTCAGGGACTAATGAAAAACTGTTTTTT. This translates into CASSQDSSGTNEKLFF.

This chain's CDR3 is CASSGQRRSQPQHF. DNA of the CDR3: TGTGCCAGCAGTGGCCAGAGGAGGAGTCAGCCCCAGCATTTT. J is TRBJ1-5 and V is TRBV25-1; D gene uncertain. The CDR3 runs to 14 residues. Germline assignment: CDR1 MGHDK and CDR2 SYGVNS. V lost 4 bases to trimming and J lost 6 bases, with 13 bases between them.

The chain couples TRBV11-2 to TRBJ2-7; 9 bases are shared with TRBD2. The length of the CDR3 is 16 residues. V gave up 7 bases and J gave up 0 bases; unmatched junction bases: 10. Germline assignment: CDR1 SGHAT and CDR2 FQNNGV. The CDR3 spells CASNDGAGGSSYEQYF. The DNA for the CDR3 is TGTGCCAGCAACGACGGGGCGGGAGGGAGCTCCTACGAGCAGTACTTC.

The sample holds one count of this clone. The CDR3 DNA sequence: TGTGCCAGCTACGAGGGCACGGGGGAAAAACTGTTTTTT. Its protein product is CASYEGTGEKLFF. J is TRBJ1-4 and V is TRBV7-9; D not resolved. The CDR3 extends over 13 amino acids. Germline values: CDR1 SEHNR, CDR2 FQNEAQ (reference sequence). V gave up 8 bases and J gave up 8 bases, with 15 bases separating them.

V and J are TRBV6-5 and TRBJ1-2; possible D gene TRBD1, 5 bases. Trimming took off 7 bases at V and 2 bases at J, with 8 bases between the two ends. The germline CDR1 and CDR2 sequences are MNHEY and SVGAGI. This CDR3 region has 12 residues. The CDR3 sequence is CASTTANYGYTF. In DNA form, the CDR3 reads TGTGCCAGCACGACAGCGAACTATGGCTACACCTTC.

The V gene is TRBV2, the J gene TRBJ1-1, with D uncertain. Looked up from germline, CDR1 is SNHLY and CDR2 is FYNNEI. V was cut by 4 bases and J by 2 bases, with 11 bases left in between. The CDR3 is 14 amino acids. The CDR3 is CASSGLGGNTEAFF. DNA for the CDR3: TGTGCCAGCAGTGGTTTAGGAGGAAACACTGAAGCTTTCTTT.

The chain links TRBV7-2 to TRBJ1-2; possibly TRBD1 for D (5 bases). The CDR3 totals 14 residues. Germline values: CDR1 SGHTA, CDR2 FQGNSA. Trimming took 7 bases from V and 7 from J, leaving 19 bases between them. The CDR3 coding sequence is TGTGCCAGCACCCTGTCTGGGGGGGTAGTTGGCTACACCTTC. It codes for CASTLSGGVVGYTF.

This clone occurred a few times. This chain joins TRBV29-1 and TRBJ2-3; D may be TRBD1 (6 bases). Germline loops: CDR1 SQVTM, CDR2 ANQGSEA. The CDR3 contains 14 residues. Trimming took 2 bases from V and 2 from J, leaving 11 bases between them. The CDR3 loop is CSVEFRDITDTQYF. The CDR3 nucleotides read TGCAGCGTTGAATTCCGGGACATCACAGATACGCAGTATTTT.

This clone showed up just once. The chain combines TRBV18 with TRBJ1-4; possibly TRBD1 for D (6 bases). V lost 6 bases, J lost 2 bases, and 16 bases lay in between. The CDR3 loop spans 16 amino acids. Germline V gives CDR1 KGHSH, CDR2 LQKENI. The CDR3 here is CASSPAAGVTNEKLFF. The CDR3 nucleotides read TGTGCCAGCTCCCCAGCAGCAGGGGTGACTAATGAAAAACTGTTTTTT.

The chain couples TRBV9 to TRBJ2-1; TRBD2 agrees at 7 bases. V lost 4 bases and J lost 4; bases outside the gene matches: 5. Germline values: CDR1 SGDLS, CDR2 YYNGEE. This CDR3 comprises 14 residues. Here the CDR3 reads CASSPGTTYNEQFF. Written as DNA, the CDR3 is TGTGCCAGCAGCCCCGGGACTACGTACAATGAGCAGTTCTTC.

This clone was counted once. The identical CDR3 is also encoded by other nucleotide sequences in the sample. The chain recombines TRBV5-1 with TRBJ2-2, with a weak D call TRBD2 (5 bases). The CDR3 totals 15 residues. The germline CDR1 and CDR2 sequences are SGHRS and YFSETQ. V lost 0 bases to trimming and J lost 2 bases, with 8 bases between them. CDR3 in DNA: TGCGCCAGCAGCTTGGCCGGAGGTAACACCGGGGAGCTGTTTTTT. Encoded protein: CASSLAGGNTGELFF.

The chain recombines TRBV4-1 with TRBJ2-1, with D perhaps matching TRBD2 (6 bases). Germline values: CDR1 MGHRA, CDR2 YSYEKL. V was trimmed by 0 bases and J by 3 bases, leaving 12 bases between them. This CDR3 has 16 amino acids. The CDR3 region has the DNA TGCGCCAGCAGCCAAGAACCGGGGGACTTCTACAATGAGCAGTTCTTC. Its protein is CASSQEPGDFYNEQFF.

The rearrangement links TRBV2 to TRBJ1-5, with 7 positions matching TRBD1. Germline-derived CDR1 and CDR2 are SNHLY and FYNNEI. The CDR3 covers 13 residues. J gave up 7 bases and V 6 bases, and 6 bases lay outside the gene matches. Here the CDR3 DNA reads TGTGCCAGCAGGAACAGGGGAACCCAGCCCCAGCATTTT. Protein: CASRNRGTQPQHF.

As DNA, the CDR3 is TGTGCCAGCAGCTTTTCCAGGGAAGAGACCCAGTACTTC. Protein product: CASSFSREETQYF. This chain connects TRBV7-3 to TRBJ2-5; possibly TRBD1 for D (5 bases). Trimming took 3 bases from V and 3 from J, leaving 8 bases between them. The CDR3 extends over 13 amino acids. Germline CDR1 and CDR2: SGHTA and FQGTGA.